These T cell receptor beta chains were read from a single sample in a study of T-cell reconstitution after alpha-beta-depleted transplantation in children. One entry per CDR3 protein, called by TCRdb with MiXCR from the PCR reads. This sample yields approximately 240,000 distinct CDR3 sequences, of which around 9.9% are seen a single time; approximately 30% belongs to the top ten. The sequenced sample was PBMCs, obtained before TCRalphabeta/CD19-depleted stem cell transplant. These receptors were collected from a child in the first two years of life with acute myeloid leukemia, due to receive a stem cell transplant. The CDR3 runs from the conserved cysteine through the conserved F or W. The D gene is left open where the match is weak. Rows give clone size only sometimes, using once, few, many, or a class for an expanded clone.

D gene: TRBD2; CDR3 length: 16; V gene: TRBV5-1; J gene: TRBJ2-3; clone size: many; CDR3 DNA: TGCGCCAGCAGCCCGCGAGGCGGGAGGGGCACAGATACGCAGTATTTT; CDR3 protein: CASSPRGGRGTDTQYF
D gene: TRBD1; CDR3 length: 14; V gene: TRBV20-1; J gene: TRBJ1-6; clone size: .; CDR3 DNA: TGCAGTGCTAGGCCGGACAGGAACAATTCACCCCTCCACTTT; CDR3 protein: CSARPDRNNSPLHF
D gene: .; CDR3 length: 16; V gene: TRBV20-1; J gene: TRBJ2-2; clone size: .; CDR3 DNA: TGCAGTGCAACCGTTGGCCGGCTGACGAACACCGGGGAGCTGTTTTTT; CDR3 protein: CSATVGRLTNTGELFF
D gene: .; CDR3 length: 13; V gene: TRBV6-2/TRBV6-3; J gene: TRBJ2-1; clone size: few; CDR3 DNA: TGTGCCAGCAGGATGACGGCCTACAATGAGCAGTTCTTC; CDR3 protein: CASRMTAYNEQFF
D gene: TRBD1; CDR3 length: 14; V gene: TRBV28; J gene: TRBJ1-1; clone size: many; CDR3 DNA: TGTGCCAGCAGTTCGGGACAGGTTGACACTGAAGCTTTCTTT; CDR3 protein: CASSSGQVDTEAFF
D gene: .; CDR3 length: 12; V gene: TRBV12-3/TRBV12-4; J gene: TRBJ2-3; clone size: .; CDR3 DNA: TGTGCCAGCAGCCGGGGAGTGGATACGCATTATTTT; CDR3 protein: CASSRGVDTHYF
D gene: TRBD2; CDR3 length: 17; V gene: TRBV5-1; J gene: TRBJ2-1; clone size: many; CDR3 DNA: TGCGCCAGCAGCTACTCTAGCGGGAGGGGTTCCTACAATGAGCAGTTCTTC; CDR3 protein: CASSYSSGRGSYNEQFF
D gene: .; CDR3 length: 13; V gene: TRBV29-1; J gene: TRBJ2-3; clone size: many; CDR3 DNA: TGCAGCGTTTCGGGGGACGGCACAGATACGCAGTATTTT; CDR3 protein: CSVSGDGTDTQYF
D gene: .; CDR3 length: 14; V gene: TRBV6-1; J gene: TRBJ2-2; clone size: many; CDR3 DNA: TGTGCCAGCACCGGGGGTACAAACACCGGGGAGCTGTTTTTT; CDR3 protein: CASTGGTNTGELFF
D gene: .; CDR3 length: 11; V gene: TRBV20-1; J gene: TRBJ1-2; clone size: .; CDR3 DNA: TGCAGTGCTAGACCCACGGATGGCTACACCTTC; CDR3 protein: CSARPTDGYTF
D gene: .; CDR3 length: 10; V gene: TRBV20-1; J gene: TRBJ2-7; clone size: many; CDR3 DNA: TGCAGTGCTAAGTCTTACGAGCAGTACTTC; CDR3 protein: CSAKSYEQYF
D gene: TRBD2; CDR3 length: 14; V gene: TRBV6-2/TRBV6-3; J gene: TRBJ2-7; clone size: many; CDR3 DNA: TGTGCCAGTTACACCCCTAGCGGGGTCTACGAGCAGTACTTC; CDR3 protein: CASYTPSGVYEQYF
D gene: TRBD2; CDR3 length: 17; V gene: TRBV18; J gene: TRBJ2-3; clone size: many; CDR3 DNA: TGTGCCAGCTCACCTACTATACTAGCGGGAGGCCCAGATACGCAGTATTTT; CDR3 protein: CASSPTILAGGPDTQYF
D gene: TRBD1; CDR3 length: 14; V gene: TRBV25-1; J gene: TRBJ1-2; clone size: many; CDR3 DNA: TGTGCCAGCAGTGATCACAGGGGTGGATATGGCTACACCTTC; CDR3 protein: CASSDHRGGYGYTF
D gene: .; CDR3 length: 11; V gene: TRBV12-3/TRBV12-4; J gene: TRBJ1-1; clone size: many; CDR3 DNA: TGTGCCAGCAGTTTGAAGGAAGAAGCTTTCTTT; CDR3 protein: CASSLKEEAFF
D gene: .; CDR3 length: 15; V gene: TRBV5-1; J gene: TRBJ2-1; clone size: many; CDR3 DNA: TGCGCCAGCAGCTTGACAGGTGCCTCCTACAATGAGCAGTTCTTC; CDR3 protein: CASSLTGASYNEQFF
D gene: TRBD1; CDR3 length: 15; V gene: TRBV3-1; J gene: TRBJ2-1; clone size: many; CDR3 DNA: TGTGCCAGCAGCCAAGTGTGGGGACAGTACAATGAGCAGTTCTTC; CDR3 protein: CASSQVWGQYNEQFF
D gene: TRBD2; CDR3 length: 16; V gene: TRBV7-2; J gene: TRBJ2-2; clone size: .; CDR3 DNA: TGTGCCATCAGCGCTAGCGGGAGGGTAATCACCGGGGAGCTGTTTTTT; CDR3 protein: CAISASGRVITGELFF
D gene: .; CDR3 length: 12; V gene: TRBV29-1; J gene: TRBJ2-7; clone size: many; CDR3 DNA: TGCAGCGTTGTAACTCACTCCTACGAGCAGTACTTC; CDR3 protein: CSVVTHSYEQYF
D gene: .; CDR3 length: 15; V gene: TRBV20-1; J gene: TRBJ2-1; clone size: many; CDR3 DNA: TGCAGTGCTAGAGTAACGGGAGAGTCCTACAATGAGCAGTTCTTC; CDR3 protein: CSARVTGESYNEQFF
D gene: TRBD1; CDR3 length: 14; V gene: TRBV25-1; J gene: TRBJ2-3; clone size: many; CDR3 DNA: TGTGCCAGCAGTGAGGGACAGGGGGCAGATACGCAGTATTTT; CDR3 protein: CASSEGQGADTQYF
D gene: .; CDR3 length: 12; V gene: TRBV5-5; J gene: TRBJ1-6; clone size: many; CDR3 DNA: TGTGCCAGCAGCCGCGTGGTCTCACCCCTCCACTTT; CDR3 protein: CASSRVVSPLHF
D gene: TRBD1; CDR3 length: 14; V gene: TRBV12-3/TRBV12-4; J gene: TRBJ1-2; clone size: many; CDR3 DNA: TGTGCCAGCACCCTCCTGACAGGGGAGGATGGCTACACCTTC; CDR3 protein: CASTLLTGEDGYTF
D gene: .; CDR3 length: 13; V gene: TRBV2; J gene: TRBJ1-4; clone size: .; CDR3 DNA: TGTGCCAGCAGTGCGGGACGGAATGAAAAACTGTTTTTT; CDR3 protein: CASSAGRNEKLFF
D gene: .; CDR3 length: 15; V gene: TRBV5-1; J gene: TRBJ2-2; clone size: many; CDR3 DNA: TGCGCCAGCAGCTTGAAGTCGGGGGCAACCGGGGAGCTGTTTTTT; CDR3 protein: CASSLKSGATGELFF
D gene: TRBD1; CDR3 length: 17; V gene: TRBV4-2; J gene: TRBJ1-4; clone size: many; CDR3 DNA: TGTGCCAGCAGCCAGGACAGGGGATTTTTAACTAATGAAAAACTGTTTTTT; CDR3 protein: CASSQDRGFLTNEKLFF
D gene: .; CDR3 length: 16; V gene: TRBV7-2; J gene: TRBJ2-3; clone size: many; CDR3 DNA: TGTGCCAGCAGCTTATACGGCGGCCCTAGCACAGATACGCAGTATTTT; CDR3 protein: CASSLYGGPSTDTQYF
D gene: .; CDR3 length: 14; V gene: TRBV7-9; J gene: TRBJ2-3; clone size: few; CDR3 DNA: TGTGCCAGCAGCCGGTCCCGTGGGACAGATACGCAGTATTTT; CDR3 protein: CASSRSRGTDTQYF
D gene: .; CDR3 length: 15; V gene: TRBV12-3/TRBV12-4; J gene: TRBJ2-2; clone size: .; CDR3 DNA: TGTACCAGCAGCTTAGCTACTGCGCGGCACAGGGAGCTGTTTTTT; CDR3 protein: CTSSLATARHRELFF
D gene: .; CDR3 length: 13; V gene: TRBV5-1; J gene: TRBJ2-5; clone size: many; CDR3 DNA: TGCGCCAGCAGCCAGGGACCAAAAGAGACCCAGTACTTC; CDR3 protein: CASSQGPKETQYF
D gene: .; CDR3 length: 12; V gene: TRBV29-1; J gene: TRBJ2-1; clone size: many; CDR3 DNA: TGCAGCGTTGAATATGGGTGGGGTGAGCAGTTCTTC; CDR3 protein: CSVEYGWGEQFF
D gene: .; CDR3 length: 11; V gene: TRBV12-3/TRBV12-4; J gene: TRBJ2-1; clone size: many; CDR3 DNA: TGTGCCAGCAGAGAGGGGGATGAGCAGTTCTTC; CDR3 protein: CASREGDEQFF
D gene: .; CDR3 length: 11; V gene: TRBV20-1; J gene: TRBJ2-5; clone size: many; CDR3 DNA: TGCAGTGCAAAGAGGGGAGAGACCCAGTACTTC; CDR3 protein: CSAKRGETQYF
D gene: .; CDR3 length: 15; V gene: TRBV12-3/TRBV12-4; J gene: TRBJ2-7; clone size: .; CDR3 DNA: TGTGCCAGCAGCCGTGGGTCTGGGGCAACCTACGAGCAGTACTTC; CDR3 protein: CASSRGSGATYEQYF
D gene: TRBD2; CDR3 length: 15; V gene: TRBV20-1; J gene: TRBJ2-1; clone size: many; CDR3 DNA: TGCAGTGCTAGAGTCGGGGCGGGAGGGGAACATGAGCAGTTCTTC; CDR3 protein: CSARVGAGGEHEQFF
D gene: .; CDR3 length: 16; V gene: TRBV7-2; J gene: TRBJ2-4; clone size: few; CDR3 DNA: TGTGCCAGCAGCTCTGACATGATGGTAGCCAAAAACATTCAGTACTTC; CDR3 protein: CASSSDMMVAKNIQYF
D gene: .; CDR3 length: 14; V gene: TRBV7-9; J gene: TRBJ2-7; clone size: many; CDR3 DNA: TGTGCCAGCAGCCTTGGGACGGAGAGCTACGAGCAGTACTTC; CDR3 protein: CASSLGTESYEQYF
D gene: .; CDR3 length: 12; V gene: TRBV10-3; J gene: TRBJ2-2; clone size: many; CDR3 DNA: TGTGCCATTTCTAGCTCAACCGGGGAGCTGTTTTTT; CDR3 protein: CAISSSTGELFF
D gene: .; CDR3 length: 13; V gene: TRBV28; J gene: TRBJ1-1; clone size: many; CDR3 DNA: TGTGCCAGCTCTAGACAGCAGAACACTGAAGCTTTCTTT; CDR3 protein: CASSRQQNTEAFF
D gene: .; CDR3 length: 12; V gene: TRBV3-1; J gene: TRBJ2-7; clone size: many; CDR3 DNA: TGTGCCAGCAGCCAAGCGACCTACGAGCAGTACTTC; CDR3 protein: CASSQATYEQYF
D gene: .; CDR3 length: 14; V gene: TRBV7-6; J gene: TRBJ1-4; clone size: many; CDR3 DNA: TGTGCCAGCAGACCGGGATCCGATAATGAAAAACTGTTTTTT; CDR3 protein: CASRPGSDNEKLFF
D gene: .; CDR3 length: 15; V gene: TRBV5-1; J gene: TRBJ2-1; clone size: many; CDR3 DNA: TGCGCCAGCAGCTTGGGATATGAGGGTCGCAATGAGCAGTTCTTC; CDR3 protein: CASSLGYEGRNEQFF
D gene: TRBD1; CDR3 length: 15; V gene: TRBV7-2; J gene: TRBJ1-1; clone size: many; CDR3 DNA: TGTGCCAGCAGCTTAGGGGGACAGCTGAACACTGAAGCTTTCTTT; CDR3 protein: CASSLGGQLNTEAFF
D gene: .; CDR3 length: 14; V gene: TRBV27; J gene: TRBJ2-3; clone size: .; CDR3 DNA: TGTGCCAGGAGACCCGGTCGTTACACAGATACGCAGTATTTT; CDR3 protein: CARRPGRYTDTQYF